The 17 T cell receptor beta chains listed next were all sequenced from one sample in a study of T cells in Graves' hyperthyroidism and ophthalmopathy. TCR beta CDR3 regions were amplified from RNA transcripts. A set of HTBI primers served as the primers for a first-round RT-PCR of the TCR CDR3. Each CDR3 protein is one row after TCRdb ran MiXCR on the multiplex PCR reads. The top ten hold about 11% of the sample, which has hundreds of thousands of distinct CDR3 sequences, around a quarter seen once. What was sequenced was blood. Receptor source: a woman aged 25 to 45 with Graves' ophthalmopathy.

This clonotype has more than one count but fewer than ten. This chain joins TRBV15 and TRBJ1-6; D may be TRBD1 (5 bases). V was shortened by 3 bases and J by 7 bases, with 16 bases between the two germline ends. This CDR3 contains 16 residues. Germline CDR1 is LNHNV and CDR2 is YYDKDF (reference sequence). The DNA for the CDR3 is TGTGCCACCAGCAGTCCCCGGGGGGGTTCCAATTCACCCCTCCACTTT. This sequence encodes CATSSPRGGSNSPLHF.

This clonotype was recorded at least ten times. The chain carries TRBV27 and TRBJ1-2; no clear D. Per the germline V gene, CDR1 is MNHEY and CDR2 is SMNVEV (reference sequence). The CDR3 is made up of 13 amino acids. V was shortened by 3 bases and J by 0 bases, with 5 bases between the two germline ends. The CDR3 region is CASSLGTNYGYTF. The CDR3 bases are TGTGCCAGCAGTTTGGGGACTAACTATGGCTACACCTTC.

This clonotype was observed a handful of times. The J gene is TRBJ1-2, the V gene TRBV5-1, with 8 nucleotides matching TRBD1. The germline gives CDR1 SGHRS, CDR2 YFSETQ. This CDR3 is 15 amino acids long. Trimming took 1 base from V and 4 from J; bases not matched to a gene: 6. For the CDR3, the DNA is TGCGCCAGCAGCTTGTATGGACAGGGCGGCTATGGCTACACCTTC. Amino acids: CASSLYGQGGYGYTF.

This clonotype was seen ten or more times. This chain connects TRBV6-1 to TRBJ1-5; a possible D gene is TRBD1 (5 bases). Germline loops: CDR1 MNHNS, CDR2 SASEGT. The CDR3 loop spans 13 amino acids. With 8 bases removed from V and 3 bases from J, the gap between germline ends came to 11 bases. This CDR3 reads CASDPGHNQPQHF. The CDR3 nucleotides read TGTGCCAGCGATCCGGGGCACAATCAGCCCCAGCATTTT.

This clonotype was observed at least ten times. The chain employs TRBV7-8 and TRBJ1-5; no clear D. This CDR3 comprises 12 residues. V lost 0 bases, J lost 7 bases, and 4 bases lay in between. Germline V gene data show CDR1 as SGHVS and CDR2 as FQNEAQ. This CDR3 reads CASSLAWQPQHF. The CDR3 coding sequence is TGTGCCAGCAGCTTAGCGTGGCAGCCCCAGCATTTT. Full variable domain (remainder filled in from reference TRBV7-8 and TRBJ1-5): GAGVSQSPRYKVAKRGQDVALRCDPISGHVSLFWYQQALGQGPEFLTYFQNEAQLDKSGLPSDRFFAERPEGSVSTLKIQRTQQEDSAVYLCASSLAWQPQHFGDGTRLSIL.

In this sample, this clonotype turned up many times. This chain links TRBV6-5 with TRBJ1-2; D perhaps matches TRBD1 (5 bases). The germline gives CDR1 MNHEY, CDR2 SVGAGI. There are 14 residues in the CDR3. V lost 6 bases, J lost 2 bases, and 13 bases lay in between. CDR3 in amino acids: CASRIVEGNYGYTF. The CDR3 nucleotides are TGTGCCAGCAGGATAGTGGAGGGGAACTATGGCTACACCTTC.

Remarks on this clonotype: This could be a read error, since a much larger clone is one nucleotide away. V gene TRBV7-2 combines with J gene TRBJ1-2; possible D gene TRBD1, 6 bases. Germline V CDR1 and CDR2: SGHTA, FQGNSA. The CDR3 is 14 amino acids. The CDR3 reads CVSSWHTGPYGYTF. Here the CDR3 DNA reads TGTGTCAGCAGCTGGCACACAGGGCCCTATGGCTACACCTTC.

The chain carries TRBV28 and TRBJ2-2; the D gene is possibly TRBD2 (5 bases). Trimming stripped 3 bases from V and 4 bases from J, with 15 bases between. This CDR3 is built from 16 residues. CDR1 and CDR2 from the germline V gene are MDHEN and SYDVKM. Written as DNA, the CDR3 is TGTGCCAGCAGTTTCCGGGCGGGCCGAGGCACCGGGGAGCTGTTTTTT. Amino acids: CASSFRAGRGTGELFF. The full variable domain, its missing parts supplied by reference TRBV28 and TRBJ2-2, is DVKVTQSSRYLVKRTGEKVFLECVQDMDHENMFWYRQDPGLGLRLIYFSYDVKMKEKGDIPEGYSVSREKKERFSLILESASTNQTSMYLCASSFRAGRGTGELFFGEGSRLTVL.

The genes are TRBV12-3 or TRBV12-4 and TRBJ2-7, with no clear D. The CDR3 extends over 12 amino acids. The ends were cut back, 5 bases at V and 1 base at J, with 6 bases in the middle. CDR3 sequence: CASSHKSYEQYF. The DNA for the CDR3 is TGTGCCAGCAGTCACAAGTCCTACGAGCAGTACTTC.

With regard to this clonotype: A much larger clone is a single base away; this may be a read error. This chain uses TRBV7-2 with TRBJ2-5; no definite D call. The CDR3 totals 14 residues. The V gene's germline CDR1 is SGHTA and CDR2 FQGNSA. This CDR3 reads CASSLDHGQETKYF. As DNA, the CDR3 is TGTGCCAGCAGCTTAGATCACGGTCAAGAGACCAAGTACTTC.

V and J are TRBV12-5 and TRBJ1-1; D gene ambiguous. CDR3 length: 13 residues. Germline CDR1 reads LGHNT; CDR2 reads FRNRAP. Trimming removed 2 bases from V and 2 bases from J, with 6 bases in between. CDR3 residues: CASGLLQNTEAFF. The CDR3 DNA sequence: TGTGCTAGTGGTTTGCTACAAAACACTGAAGCTTTCTTT.

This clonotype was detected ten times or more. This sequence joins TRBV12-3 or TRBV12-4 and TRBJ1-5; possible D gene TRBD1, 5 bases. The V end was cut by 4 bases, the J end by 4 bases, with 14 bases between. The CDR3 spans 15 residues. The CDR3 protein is CASSYQGRGNQPQHF. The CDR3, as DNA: TGTGCCAGCAGTTATCAGGGTCGGGGAAATCAGCCCCAGCATTTT.

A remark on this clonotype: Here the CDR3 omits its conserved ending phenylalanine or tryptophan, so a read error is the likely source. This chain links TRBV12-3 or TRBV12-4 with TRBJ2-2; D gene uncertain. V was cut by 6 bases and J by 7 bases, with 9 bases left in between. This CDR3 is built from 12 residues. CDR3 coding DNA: TGTGCCAGCAGGCCCACTGGCGGGGAGCTGTTTTTG. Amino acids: CASRPTGGELFL.

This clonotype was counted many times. CDR3 in DNA: TGTGCCAGCAGTTACGGGTTAGGGTTAGAGACCCAGTACTTC. Amino acids: CASSYGLGLETQYF. The rearrangement uses TRBV6-5 and TRBJ2-5; no reliable D call. CDR3 size: 14 residues. Trimming left V 2 bases short and J 4 bases short, with 11 bases between. CDR1 is MNHEY, CDR2 SVGAGI, per germline.

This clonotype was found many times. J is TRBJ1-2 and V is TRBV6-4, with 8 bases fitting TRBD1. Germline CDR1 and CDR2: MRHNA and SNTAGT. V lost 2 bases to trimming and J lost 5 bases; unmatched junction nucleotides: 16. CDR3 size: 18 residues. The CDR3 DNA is TGTGCCAGCAGTGACACGAAACCCATCAGGGGGCTGGAATATGGCTACACCTTC. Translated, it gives CASSDTKPIRGLEYGYTF.

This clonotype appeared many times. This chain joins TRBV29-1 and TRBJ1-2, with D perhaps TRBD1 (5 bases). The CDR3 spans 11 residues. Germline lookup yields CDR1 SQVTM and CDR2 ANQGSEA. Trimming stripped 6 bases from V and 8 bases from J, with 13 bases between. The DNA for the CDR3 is TGCAGCGTCCGGGACTTCCACGGCTACACCTTC. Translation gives CSVRDFHGYTF.

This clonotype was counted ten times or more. The CDR3 spells CASNPDRGLYGYTF. As DNA, the CDR3 is TGTGCCAGTAACCCCGACAGGGGGCTCTATGGCTACACCTTC. The rearrangement uses TRBV19 and TRBJ1-2; 10 bases align to TRBD1. The CDR3 runs to 14 residues. Germline V gene lookup returns CDR1 LNHDA and CDR2 SQIVND (reference sequence). V lost 7 bases, J lost 4 bases, and 6 bases stayed unmatched. Based on the CDR3 plus reference TRBV19 and TRBJ1-2, the full variable domain is DGGITQSPKYLFRKEGQNVTLSCEQNLNHDAMYWYRQDPGQGLRLIYYSQIVNDFQKGDIAEGYSVSREKKESFPLTVTSAQKNPTAFYLCASNPDRGLYGYTFGSGTRLTVV.